The 10 T cell receptor beta chains listed next were all sequenced from one sample in a study of T-cell reconstitution after alpha-beta-depleted transplantation in children listed by TCRdb under 2016. The treatment or condition tag for this specimen amounts to: allogeneic hematopoietic cell transplantation with graft depleted of TCRalphabeta T cells and CD19 B cells. Libraries were prepared through PCR. Sequenced using an Illumina HiSeq 2500. To normalize quantification of the TCRbeta repertoire, the TCR libraries were built with molecular barcoding that relied on unique molecular identifiers. TCRdb reran the public reads through fastp at Q25 and MiXCR, keeping productive beta chains. Rows merge per CDR3 protein into single entries with the most common DNA and genes. This sample has just over 200,000 distinct CDR3 sequences in its table, and around 9.2% of those were observed once. Approximately 40% of the sample is taken by the ten largest.

The sample in question was PBMCs, mostly from graft donor cells, obtained 360 days after TCRalphabeta/CD19-depleted stem cell transplant. These receptors originate from a male patient between 2 and 15 years old who had a stem cell transplant for acute myeloid leukemia, so the T cells may come from the graft donor.

This clonotype was seen only a few times. J is TRBJ2-1 and V is TRBV27; 9 bases are shared with TRBD2. V lost 0 bases, J lost 8 bases, and 8 bases stayed unmatched. This CDR3 has 16 amino acids. The germline V gene encodes CDR1 MNHEY and CDR2 SMNVEV (reference sequence). The CDR3 sequence: CASSLSPAGGGHEQFF. In DNA, the CDR3 is TGTGCCAGCAGTTTATCCCCAGCGGGAGGTGGGCATGAGCAGTTCTTC.

The table lists this clonotype with many counts. The chain carries TRBV6-2 or TRBV6-3 and TRBJ2-6; D gene uncertain. Germline V lookup: CDR1 MNHEY, CDR2 SVGEGT. Trimming took off 6 bases at V and 2 bases at J, with 8 bases between the two ends. This CDR3 has 14 residues. The CDR3 nucleotides read TGTGCCAGCAGCGAGCCCCCTGGGGCCAACGTCCTGACTTTC. It codes for CASSEPPGANVLTF.

The chain joins TRBV20-1 to TRBJ2-1, with 14 nucleotides matching TRBD2. Germline V gene sequence: CDR1 DFQATT, CDR2 SNEGSKA (reference sequence). After removal of 5 bases from V and 14 bases from J, the junction contained 8 bases not matched to a gene. CDR3 length: 13 amino acids. The CDR3 sequence: CSAPGTSGSREFF. The CDR3 DNA is TGCAGTGCTCCCGGGACTAGCGGGAGTCGGGAGTTCTTC.

This clonotype was seen more than once but under ten times. V and J are TRBV4-1 and TRBJ1-4; 8 bases map to TRBD1. Trimming took 1 base from V and 8 from J; bases not matched to a gene: 6. The V gene's germline CDR1 is MGHRA and CDR2 YSYEKL. The CDR3 runs 15 residues. CDR3 nucleotides: TGCGCCAGCAGCCAAGGGAACAGGGGGGGCGAAAAACTGTTTTTT. Protein sequence: CASSQGNRGGEKLFF.

This clonotype was counted ten times or more. This sequence joins TRBV6-5 and TRBJ2-7, with a weak D call TRBD1 (6 bases). CDR3 length: 14 amino acids. Trimming shortened V by 2 bases and J by 3 bases, and 11 bases separated the two germline ends. Looked up from germline, CDR1 is MNHEY and CDR2 is SVGAGI. DNA of the CDR3: TGTGCCAGCAGTTACAACCAGGGGTTCTACGAGCAGTACTTC. This gives the protein CASSYNQGFYEQYF.

This chain connects TRBV11-2 to TRBJ2-2; maybe TRBD1 (6 bases). Deletions cut 4 bases from V and 0 bases from J, with 15 bases between. There are 17 residues in the CDR3. In germline, CDR1 is SGHAT, CDR2 FQNNGV. Here the CDR3 DNA reads TGTGCCAGCAGCTCCATAACAAGACAGGCGAACACCGGGGAGCTGTTTTTT. Its protein product is CASSSITRQANTGELFF.

This clonotype has ten or more counts. This chain uses TRBV12-3 or TRBV12-4 with TRBJ2-2; 11 bases map to TRBD2. Trimming cost V 6 bases and J 4 bases; bases outside gene matches: 7. The CDR3 has 16 residues. The CDR3 loop is CASRRTSGRGTGELFF. The CDR3, as DNA: TGTGCCAGCAGGCGAACTAGCGGGAGAGGCACCGGGGAGCTGTTTTTT.

This clonotype was detected many times. This chain uses TRBV12-3 or TRBV12-4 with TRBJ2-1, with 10 bases fitting TRBD1. The V and J ends lost 7 bases and 6 bases, in that order; junction bases with no gene match: 6. The CDR3 extends over 14 amino acids. The CDR3 DNA reads as TGTGCCAGCACTATTTGGACAGGGGGCAATGAGCAGTTCTTC. It specifies CASTIWTGGNEQFF.

Ten or more counts support this clonotype. The chain carries TRBV7-6 and TRBJ2-7, with 8 bases that match TRBD1. Germline V lookup: CDR1 SGHVS, CDR2 FNYEAQ. Trimming at V came to 8 bases and at J to 2 bases, leaving 14 bases not matched to a gene. CDR3 size: 16 residues. CDR3 residues: CASCTPGTGVTYEQYV. DNA of the CDR3: TGTGCCAGCTGTACACCCGGGACAGGAGTTACCTACGAGCAGTACGTC.

This clonotype showed up just a few times. The chain combines TRBV3-1 with TRBJ1-1; no clear D. Germline values: CDR1 LGHDT, CDR2 YNNKEL (reference sequence). The length of the CDR3 is 14 residues. Trimming removed 0 bases from V and 3 bases from J, with 8 bases in between. CDR3 sequence reads: CASSQDLGYTEAFF. CDR3 nucleotide sequence: TGTGCCAGCAGCCAAGATCTAGGGTACACTGAAGCTTTCTTT.